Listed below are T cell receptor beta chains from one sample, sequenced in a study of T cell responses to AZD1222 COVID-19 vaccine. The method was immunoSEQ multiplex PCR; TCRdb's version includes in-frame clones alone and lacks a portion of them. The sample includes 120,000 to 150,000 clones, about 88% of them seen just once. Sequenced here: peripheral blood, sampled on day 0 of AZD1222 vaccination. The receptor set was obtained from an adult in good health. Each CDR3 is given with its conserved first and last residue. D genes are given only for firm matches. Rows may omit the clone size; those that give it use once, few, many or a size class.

CSVEERGYRTDTQYF TGCAGCGTTGAAGAACGGGGCTACCGCACAGATACGCAGTATTTT . . 15 TRBJ2-3 TRBV29-1
CASSQPGLNQPQHF TGTGCCAGCAGTCAACCGGGCCTCAATCAGCCCCAGCATTTT . . 14 TRBJ1-5 TRBV28
CASSRQGADGYTF TGTGCCAGTTCCCGACAGGGGGCGGATGGCTACACCTTC . TRBD1 13 TRBJ1-2 TRBV19
CSVRPSSGRAEDTQYF TGCAGCGTTCGGCCAAGTAGCGGGAGGGCCGAAGATACGCAGTATTTT . TRBD2 16 TRBJ2-3 TRBV29-1
CASTGRAPGTDTQYF TGTGCCAGCACGGGCCGGGCCCCAGGCACAGATACGCAGTATTTT . . 15 TRBJ2-3 TRBV6-5
CASRPTEANYGYTF TGTGCCAGCAGACCGACAGAAGCTAACTATGGCTACACCTTC . . 14 TRBJ1-2 TRBV27
CASRYTRNTEAFF TGTGCCAGCAGGTACACTCGAAACACTGAAGCTTTCTTT once . 13 TRBJ1-1 TRBV6-5
CATSVGTGASYEQYF TGTGCCACCAGCGTAGGGACAGGGGCTTCCTACGAGCAGTACTTC . TRBD1 15 TRBJ2-7 TRBV15
CAWSFGGTLALSQETQYF TGTGCCTGGAGTTTCGGTGGCACCCTAGCCCTAAGTCAAGAGACCCAGTACTTC . . 18 TRBJ2-5 TRBV30
CASSLVRVDYGYTF TGCGCCAGCAGCTTGGTCAGGGTGGACTATGGCTACACCTTC . . 14 TRBJ1-2 TRBV5-1
CASSFDISGLGTYEQYF TGTGCCAGCAGCTTCGATATTAGCGGGTTGGGTACCTACGAGCAGTACTTC . TRBD2 17 TRBJ2-7 TRBV5-8
CASSLNGPLYGYTF TGTGCCAGCAGTTTAAACGGCCCCCTCTATGGCTACACCTTC . . 14 TRBJ1-2 TRBV27
CAWRAEWTEAFF TGTGCCTGGAGGGCCGAGTGGACTGAAGCTTTCTTT once . 12 TRBJ1-1 TRBV30
CASTSRGPATNEKLFF TGTGCCAGCACCTCCAGGGGACCCGCAACTAATGAAAAACTGTTTTTT . . 16 TRBJ1-4 TRBV25-1
CASIGPVRYEQYF TGTGCCAGCATTGGACCCGTCCGCTACGAGCAGTACTTC . . 13 TRBJ2-7 TRBV6-5
CASSSSLQQWVNTEAFF TGTGCCAGCAGCTCTAGCCTCCAACAGTGGGTGAACACTGAAGCTTTCTTT . . 17 TRBJ1-1 TRBV7-8
CASSEVIDVGYTF TGTGCCAGCAGTGAAGTAATTGACGTTGGCTACACCTTC . . 13 TRBJ1-2 TRBV6-1
CASSLGRAYEQYF TGTGCCAGCAGTTTAGGGCGGGCGTACGAGCAGTACTTC . . 13 TRBJ2-7 TRBV27
CASSRTGTKNIQYF TGTGCCAGCTCACGGACAGGAACCAAAAACATTCAGTACTTC . TRBD1 14 TRBJ2-4 TRBV18
CASSFSPGAGNYEQYF TGTGCCAGCAGTTTTTCCCCAGGGGCGGGGAACTACGAGCAGTACTTC . . 16 TRBJ2-7 TRBV27
CASSLSGGETQYF TGTGCCAGCAGCTTATCTGGGGGAGAGACCCAGTACTTC . . 13 TRBJ2-5 TRBV7-9
CASRAAAGGSYEQYF TGCGCCAGCAGGGCCGCGGCGGGGGGCTCCTACGAGCAGTACTTC . TRBD2 15 TRBJ2-7 TRBV4-1
CASKQQGNTGELFF TGTGCCAGCAAACAACAGGGGAACACCGGGGAGCTGTTTTTT . . 14 TRBJ2-2 TRBV25-1